The 19 T cell receptor beta chains reported below all come from one sample, sequenced in a study of graft-versus-host responses after intestinal transplantation. Sequencing was performed with immunoSEQ multiplex PCR; in TCRdb, only in-frame clones are kept and a portion is missing. The table records 40,000 or so clones, around 96% of them present only once. This specimen consisted of PBMCs, obtained 16 days after intestinal transplant. These receptors originate from a human patient who received an intestinal transplant, so some T cells may come from the graft donor.

CDR3 amino acids: CASGPGSSYNSPLHF. CDR3 sequence (DNA): TGTGCCAGCGGGCCAGGGAGCTCCTATAATTCACCCCTCCACTTT. The chain recombines TRBV2 with TRBJ1-6; D is possibly TRBD1 (5 bases). V was pared by 8 bases and J by 0 bases, with 11 bases between. Per germline, CDR1 SNHLY and CDR2 FYNNEI. The CDR3 sequence is 15 residues long.

The gene calls are TRBV7-2 and TRBJ1-1; D not certain. V lost 4 bases and J 0 bases, leaving 9 bases between the germline ends. CDR3 size: 14 residues. Germline CDR1 reads SGHTA; CDR2 reads FQGNSA. CDR3 DNA sequence: TGTGCCAGCAGCTCGTCGGACTTGAACACTGAAGCTTTCTTT. Its translation is CASSSSDLNTEAFF.

The rearrangement links TRBV13 to TRBJ1-1; TRBD1 is a possible D gene (5 bases). V was cut by 1 base and J by 0 bases, with 15 bases left in between. Germline V gene data show CDR1 as PRHDT and CDR2 as FYEKMQ (reference sequence). CDR3 length equals 17 residues. DNA of the CDR3: TGTGCCAGCAGCTTAGCCGGGGCCGCAGGCATGAACACTGAAGCTTTCTTT. Protein product: CASSLAGAAGMNTEAFF.

This sequence joins TRBV9 and TRBJ2-1, with D hard to call. With 0 bases removed from V and 2 bases from J, the gap between germline ends came to 3 bases. The CDR3 spans 13 residues. Germline V gene lookup returns CDR1 SGDLS and CDR2 YYNGEE. The CDR3 DNA is TGTGCCAGCAGCGTAGCAGCCTACAATGAGCAGTTCTTC. Amino acids: CASSVAAYNEQFF.

The CDR3 DNA reads as TGTGCCAGCAGGACGGGACAGGTTCCTGGGGATACGCAGTATTTT. Translating gives CASRTGQVPGDTQYF. The V and J genes are TRBV7-9 and TRBJ2-3; 8 bases line up with TRBD1. Germline V gene data show CDR1 as SEHNR and CDR2 as FQNEAQ (reference sequence). This CDR3 is built from 15 residues. V shed 6 bases and J 6 bases; nucleotides not matched to a gene: 11.

This chain connects TRBV14 to TRBJ2-3; unclear D gene. Trimming cost V 7 bases and J 3 bases, with 11 bases left between them. There are 13 residues in the CDR3. Germline V gene sequence: CDR1 SGHDN, CDR2 FVKESK. CDR3 sequence: CASTPRSTDTQYF. The CDR3 coding sequence is TGTGCCAGCACCCCTCGGTCGACAGATACGCAGTATTTT.

V gene TRBV11-2 combines with J gene TRBJ2-5, with 9 positions matching TRBD2. This CDR3 has 15 amino acids. The germline V gene encodes CDR1 SGHAT and CDR2 FQNNGV. V trimming: 4 bases; J trimming: 5 bases; junction bases outside the gene matches: 8. The CDR3 here is CASSSSSGTVETQYF. CDR3 DNA: TGTGCCAGCAGCTCCTCTAGCGGGACGGTGGAGACCCAGTACTTC. Full variable domain (rest looked up from reference TRBV11-2 and TRBJ2-5): EAGVAQSPRYKIIEKRQSVAFWCNPISGHATLYWYQQILGQGPKLLIQFQNNGVVDDSQLPKDRFSAERLKGVDSTLKIQPAKLEDSAVYLCASSSSSGTVETQYFGPGTRLLVL.

The chain links TRBV5-4 to TRBJ2-7; tentatively, D is TRBD2 (5 bases). The CDR3 loop spans 12 amino acids. In germline, CDR1 is SGHNT, CDR2 YYREEE (reference sequence). The ends were cut back, 0 bases at V and 6 bases at J, with 7 bases in the middle. The DNA for the CDR3 is TGTGCCAGCAGCTTGGGGACTGGCGAGCAGTACTTC. This codes for CASSLGTGEQYF.

The chain joins TRBV30 to TRBJ2-1, with 9 bases matching TRBD2. CDR3 length equals 18 residues. The V and J ends lost 2 bases and 0 bases, in that order; junction bases with no gene match: 11. Per germline, CDR1 GTSNPN and CDR2 SVGIG (reference sequence). Here the CDR3 reads CAWSPSGTVPSSYNEQFF. The CDR3 nucleotides are TGTGCCTGGAGTCCTAGCGGGACAGTTCCCAGCTCCTACAATGAGCAGTTCTTC. The whole variable domain, remainder taken from reference TRBV30 and TRBJ2-1, is SQTIHQWPATLVQPVGSPLSLECTVEGTSNPNLYWYRQAAGRGLQLLFYSVGIGQISSEVPQNLSASRPQDRQFILSSKKLLLSDSGFYLCAWSPSGTVPSSYNEQFFGPGTRLTVL.

The genes are TRBV19 and TRBJ2-1; D is undetermined. Germline assignment: CDR1 LNHDA and CDR2 SQIVND (reference sequence). CDR3 size: 16 residues. V gave up 3 bases and J gave up 4 bases, with 16 bases separating them. CDR3 sequence: CASSIKGGLSYNEQFF. In DNA, the CDR3 is TGTGCCAGTAGTATTAAAGGCGGCCTATCGTACAATGAGCAGTTCTTC.

The rearrangement joins TRBV11-2 to TRBJ2-1, with a possible D match to TRBD2 (6 bases). Germline assignment: CDR1 SGHAT and CDR2 FQNNGV. V dropped 1 base and J dropped 15 bases, with 16 bases sitting between them. This CDR3 is 13 amino acids long. DNA of the CDR3: TGTGCCAGCAGCTTAGGGGGGGAAGGCCCAGGGTTCTTC. Translated: CASSLGGEGPGFF.

Notes on this clone: Mismatch with germline at one junction end may stem from a read error. V is TRBV7-7 and J is TRBJ2-5; D is undetermined. This CDR3 is 13 amino acids long. CDR1 is SSHAT and CDR2 is FNYEAQ in the germline V gene (reference sequence). Here the CDR3 reads CASILGTQETQYF. The CDR3 coding sequence is TGTGCTAGCATTTTGGGAACACAAGAGACCCAGTACTTC.

The chain combines TRBV27 with TRBJ2-1; the match to TRBD2 covers 10 bases. Per the germline V gene, CDR1 is MNHEY and CDR2 is SMNVEV (reference sequence). This CDR3 has 15 amino acids. Losses at the gene ends were 4 bases for V and 7 bases for J; bases not matched to a gene: 7. The CDR3 bases are TGTGCCAGCAGTTCATTAGCGGGAGGAGTGAATGAGCAGTTCTTC. This gives the protein CASSSLAGGVNEQFF.

The chain carries TRBV2 and TRBJ2-1; 7 nucleotides match TRBD2. Germline trimming cut 0 bases from V and 7 bases from J; bases unmatched to any gene: 6. Germline CDR1 reads SNHLY; CDR2 reads FYNNEI. The CDR3 covers 15 residues. As DNA, the CDR3 is TGTGCCAGCAGTGAAGCTAGCGGGTTACAAAATGAGCAGTTCTTC. Its protein is CASSEASGLQNEQFF.

The chain has TRBV27 and TRBJ2-7; no definite D call. Trimming took 0 bases from V and 5 from J, leaving 14 bases between them. The CDR3 has 15 amino acids. In germline, CDR1 is MNHEY, CDR2 SMNVEV (reference sequence). CDR3 DNA sequence: TGTGCCAGCAGTTTATCGGGCCAGGAGCCGCACGAGCAGTACTTC. This encodes CASSLSGQEPHEQYF.

The V and J genes are TRBV6-1 and TRBJ2-4; TRBD2 aligns across 10 bases. V shed 2 bases, J shed 0 bases, and the junction held 1 base outside the gene matches. The CDR3 spans 16 residues. Germline V CDR1 and CDR2: MNHNS, SASEGT. The CDR3 coding sequence is TGTGCCAGCAGTGAACTAGCGGGGGTAGCCAAAAACATTCAGTACTTC. Translating gives CASSELAGVAKNIQYF.

This clone was seen a single time. The chain carries TRBV5-4 and TRBJ1-1; D possibly corresponds to TRBD1 (5 bases). The CDR3 contains 15 residues. V was trimmed by 4 bases and J by 1 base, leaving 14 bases between them. Germline CDR1 reads SGHNT; CDR2 reads YYREEE (reference sequence). CDR3 sequence reads: CASSPPTGGNTEAFF. The CDR3 nucleotides read TGTGCCAGCAGCCCTCCGACGGGGGGGAACACTGAAGCTTTCTTT.

The rearrangement links TRBV15 to TRBJ2-1; the match to TRBD1 covers 11 bases. The CDR3 has 15 residues. Per germline, CDR1 LNHNV and CDR2 YYDKDF (reference sequence). V lost 0 bases and J lost 7; bases outside the gene matches: 2. The CDR3 loop is CATSREGTGGNEQFF. The CDR3, as DNA: TGTGCCACCAGCAGAGAAGGGACAGGGGGAAATGAGCAGTTCTTC.

This clone was found once. This chain links TRBV28 with TRBJ1-1; D is ambiguous. Germline V gene lookup returns CDR1 MDHEN and CDR2 SYDVKM. The CDR3 is 13 residues long. V lost 5 bases and J 6 bases, leaving 13 bases between the germline ends. CDR3 region: CASSPVRGAEAFF. In DNA, the CDR3 is TGTGCCAGCAGTCCCGTTCGGGGAGCTGAAGCTTTCTTT.